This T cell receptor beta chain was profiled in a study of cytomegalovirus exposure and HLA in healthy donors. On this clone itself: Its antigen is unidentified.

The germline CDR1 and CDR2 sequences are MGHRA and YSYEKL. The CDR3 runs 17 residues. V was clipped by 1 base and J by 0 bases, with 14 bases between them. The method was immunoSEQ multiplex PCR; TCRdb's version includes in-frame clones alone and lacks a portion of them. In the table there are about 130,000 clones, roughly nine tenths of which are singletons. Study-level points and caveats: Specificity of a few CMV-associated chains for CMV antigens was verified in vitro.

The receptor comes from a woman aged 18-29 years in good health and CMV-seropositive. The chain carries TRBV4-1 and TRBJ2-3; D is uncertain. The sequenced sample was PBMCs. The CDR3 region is CASSQGAPYASTDTQYF. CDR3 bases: TGCGCCAGCAGCCAAGGGGCCCCATACGCAAGCACAGATACGCAGTATTTT.